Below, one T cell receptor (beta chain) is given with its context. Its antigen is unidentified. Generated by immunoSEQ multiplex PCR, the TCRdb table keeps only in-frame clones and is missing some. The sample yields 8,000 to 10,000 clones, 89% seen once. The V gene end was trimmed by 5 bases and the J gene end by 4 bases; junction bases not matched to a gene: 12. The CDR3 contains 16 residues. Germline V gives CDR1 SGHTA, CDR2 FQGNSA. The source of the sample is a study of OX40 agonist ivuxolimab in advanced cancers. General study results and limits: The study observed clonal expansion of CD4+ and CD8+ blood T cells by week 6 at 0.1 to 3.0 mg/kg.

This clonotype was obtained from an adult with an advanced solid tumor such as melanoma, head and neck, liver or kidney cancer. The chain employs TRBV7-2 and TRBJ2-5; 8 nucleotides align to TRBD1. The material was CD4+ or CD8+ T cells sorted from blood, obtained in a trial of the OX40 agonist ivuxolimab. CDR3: CASSPPRAGGGETQYF. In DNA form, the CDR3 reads TGTGCCAGCAGCCCGCCCAGGGCAGGGGGCGGAGAGACCCAGTACTTC.